These 26 T cell receptor beta chains share one sample of origin, sequenced in a study of T cell changes during pregnancy in multiple sclerosis. Here immunoSEQ multiplex PCR was the method, and the copy in TCRdb shows in-frame clones only, minus some. Of about 56,000 clones listed, just over 90% are singletons. Material: peripheral blood, obtained in the first trimester of pregnancy. These receptors all come from a female donor in good health, enrolled as a control in a pregnancy study.

This sequence joins TRBV27 and TRBJ1-5; D ambiguous. The CDR3 runs 12 residues. CDR1 and CDR2 (germline): MNHEY, SMNVEV (reference sequence). Trimming removed 5 bases at V and 3 bases at J, with 5 bases between. DNA for the CDR3: TGTGCCAGCAGTGAGTACAATCAGCCCCAGCATTTT. Its translation is CASSEYNQPQHF.

The chain uses TRBV7-9 and TRBJ1-2; possibly TRBD1 for D (5 bases). V lost 7 bases and J lost 6, with 12 bases in between. Germline lookup yields CDR1 SEHNR and CDR2 FQNEAQ (reference sequence). This CDR3 contains 12 residues. The CDR3 protein is CASTRDFHGYTF. The CDR3 nucleotides are TGTGCCAGCACCAGGGATTTCCATGGCTACACCTTC.

In its sample, this clone was seen once. This sequence joins TRBV5-6 and TRBJ1-1; D ambiguous. Germline lookup yields CDR1 SGHDT and CDR2 YYEEEE. V shed 4 bases and J shed 3 bases, with 10 bases lying between them. This CDR3 region has 13 residues. The CDR3 is CASSPIQDTEAFF. The CDR3 nucleotides are TGTGCCAGCAGCCCTATCCAGGACACTGAAGCTTTCTTT.

This clone occurred once. The V call is TRBV5-1, the J call TRBJ2-1; TRBD2 aligns across 10 bases. Germline trimming cut 10 bases from V and 0 bases from J; bases unmatched to any gene: 13. This CDR3 spans 17 amino acids. Germline values: CDR1 SGHRS, CDR2 YFSETQ. The CDR3: CASRGLAPAFSYNEQFF. The CDR3 nucleotides read TGCGCCTCAAGGGGACTAGCGCCGGCGTTCTCCTACAATGAGCAGTTCTTC.

This chain links TRBV10-3 with TRBJ2-7, with D possibly matching TRBD1 (5 bases). V lost 2 bases and J 5 bases, leaving 13 bases between the germline ends. The CDR3 runs to 14 residues. Per germline, CDR1 ENHRY and CDR2 SYGVKD. The CDR3 DNA reads TGTGCCATCAGTGAGACAGGTTTTAGGCACGAGCAGTACTTC. Its protein is CAISETGFRHEQYF.

This clone was seen only once. The chain carries TRBV27 and TRBJ2-6; D is unresolved. CDR3 length: 15 amino acids. V dropped 6 bases and J dropped 0 bases, with 9 bases sitting between them. Germline values: CDR1 MNHEY, CDR2 SMNVEV (reference sequence). CDR3 DNA: TGTGCCAGCAGATCCCCGGGCTCTGGGGCCAACGTCCTGACTTTC. Residues: CASRSPGSGANVLTF.

The genes are TRBV7-2 and TRBJ2-3; 7 bases align to TRBD2. This CDR3 contains 15 residues. In germline, CDR1 is SGHTA, CDR2 FQGNSA. V was clipped by 5 bases and J by 4 bases; unmatched bases: 9. The CDR3 DNA reads as TGTGCCAGCAGCCCGGTGGCGGGAGTACCAGATACGCAGTATTTT. Its translation is CASSPVAGVPDTQYF.

The V and J genes are TRBV27 and TRBJ2-7; TRBD1 might be the D (6 bases). V gave up 5 bases and J gave up 7 bases, with 21 bases separating them. Germline CDR1 and CDR2: MNHEY and SMNVEV (reference sequence). The CDR3 has 15 residues. CDR3 DNA sequence: TGTGCCAGCAGTGAAAGGGGGACCCGGGCGTGGGAGCAGTACTTC. Translated: CASSERGTRAWEQYF.

CDR3: CASSLGSREQYF. CDR3 DNA: TGTGCCAGCAGTTTGGGTTCGCGGGAGCAGTACTTC. The chain has TRBV28 and TRBJ2-7; the D is unclear. This CDR3 comprises 12 residues. Germline V lookup: CDR1 MDHEN, CDR2 SYDVKM. Trimming took 3 bases from V and 7 from J, leaving 10 bases between them.

J is TRBJ2-1 and V is TRBV19; 9 bases map to TRBD2. The germline gives CDR1 LNHDA, CDR2 SQIVND (reference sequence). The CDR3 length is 15 residues. Trimming took 8 bases from V and 4 from J; bases not matched to a gene: 9. The CDR3 region is CASGGSGGRYNEQFF. In DNA, the CDR3 is TGTGCCAGTGGGGGTAGCGGGGGACGTTACAATGAGCAGTTCTTC.

A single count supports this clone. The chain combines TRBV4-1 with TRBJ1-1; 9 bases are shared with TRBD1. The CDR3 has 15 amino acids. Germline CDR1 and CDR2: MGHRA and YSYEKL. After removal of 1 base from V and 4 bases from J, the junction contained 4 bases not matched to a gene. CDR3 nucleotides: TGCGCCAGCAGCCAAGCCGGACAGGGGAGCACTGAAGCTTTCTTT. This encodes CASSQAGQGSTEAFF.

The chain couples TRBV6-5 to TRBJ2-7; D is possibly TRBD2 (7 bases). V lost 0 bases, J lost 7 bases, and 16 bases lay in between. The CDR3 totals 15 residues. Germline V gene data show CDR1 as MNHEY and CDR2 as SVGAGI. The DNA for the CDR3 is TGTGCCAGCAGTTACTCGACAGGAGCGGGAAGTGAGCAGTACTTC. Translated: CASSYSTGAGSEQYF.

V usage is TRBV9 and J usage is TRBJ1-3, with D unclear. Germline CDR1 and CDR2: SGDLS and YYNGEE. Trimming cost V 3 bases and J 6 bases, with 10 bases left between them. The CDR3 spans 13 residues. The CDR3 coding sequence is TGTGCCAGCAGCGGGGCCACAGCAAACACCATATATTTT. The encoded protein is CASSGATANTIYF.

This chain links TRBV7-8 with TRBJ2-5, with 9 bases that match TRBD2. The DNA end lines up better with TRBJ2-7; the J call may be wrong. This CDR3 is built from 14 residues. CDR1 SGHVS and CDR2 FQNEAQ come from the germline V gene. The DNA for the CDR3 is TGTGCCAGCAGCTTGGGACTAGCCGTCTACGAGCAGTACTTC. Translating it yields CASSLGLAVYEQYF.

The V gene is TRBV19, the J gene TRBJ1-5, with 7 positions matching TRBD1. The CDR3 is made up of 14 amino acids. The germline V gene has CDR1 LNHDA and CDR2 SQIVND (reference sequence). V shed 8 bases and J 1 base; nucleotides not matched to a gene: 5. CDR3 bases: TGTGCCAGTTGGGACAGTTGGAGCAATCAGCCCCAGCATTTT. This gives the protein CASWDSWSNQPQHF.

The chain employs TRBV6-5 and TRBJ2-5, with 9 bases fitting TRBD2. With V trimmed by 6 bases and J by 4 bases, 9 bases remained unmatched. Germline CDR1 is MNHEY and CDR2 is SVGAGI. The CDR3 is 15 amino acids. CDR3 nucleotide sequence: TGTGCCAGCAGACGCTTCCCTAGCGGGACAGAGACCCAGTACTTC. This sequence encodes CASRRFPSGTETQYF.

J is TRBJ1-5 and V is TRBV7-8, with D perhaps TRBD1 (6 bases). Germline CDR1 reads SGHVS; CDR2 reads FQNEAQ. The length of the CDR3 is 21 residues. V lost 5 bases and J 3 bases, leaving 32 bases between the germline ends. The CDR3 spells CASSPLTPMDRESVNNQPQHF. CDR3 in DNA: TGTGCCAGCAGCCCCTTAACCCCGATGGACAGAGAAAGTGTAAACAATCAGCCCCAGCATTTT. The variable domain in full, with the rest retrieved from reference TRBV7-8 and TRBJ1-5, is GAGVSQSPRYKVAKRGQDVALRCDPISGHVSLFWYQQALGQGPEFLTYFQNEAQLDKSGLPSDRFFAERPEGSVSTLKIQRTQQEDSAVYLCASSPLTPMDRESVNNQPQHFGDGTRLSIL.

The chain links TRBV6-4 to TRBJ2-1; the D gene is possibly TRBD1 (6 bases). V lost 5 bases to trimming and J lost 9 bases, with 14 bases between them. In germline, CDR1 is MRHNA, CDR2 SNTAGT. The CDR3 is 13 amino acids. The CDR3 is CASSRQGIGEQFF. In DNA, the CDR3 is TGTGCCAGCAGTCGGCAGGGGATAGGTGAGCAGTTCTTC.

This chain uses TRBV30 with TRBJ2-5, with 7 bases matching TRBD2. The CDR3 is 16 residues long. Germline loops: CDR1 GTSNPN, CDR2 SVGIG (reference sequence). With V trimmed by 1 base and J by 5 bases, 13 bases remained unmatched. CDR3 in amino acids: CAWSAHRGVGGETQYF. The CDR3 DNA is TGTGCCTGGAGTGCCCATCGGGGGGTGGGTGGGGAGACCCAGTACTTC.

J is TRBJ1-1 and V is TRBV27, with 9 bases fitting TRBD1. V lost 5 bases to trimming and J lost 5 bases; unmatched junction nucleotides: 12. CDR1 is MNHEY, CDR2 SMNVEV, per germline (reference sequence). This CDR3 has 16 residues. CDR3 coding DNA: TGTGCCAGCAGTCTACAGGGGGCAGAATTTTGGACTGAAGCTTTCTTT. Translating gives CASSLQGAEFWTEAFF.

The chain combines TRBV5-6 with TRBJ2-7; TRBD2 is a possible D gene (6 bases). CDR3 length: 13 residues. Germline-derived CDR1 and CDR2 are SGHDT and YYEEEE. The ends were cut back, 3 bases at V and 1 base at J, with 8 bases in the middle. The CDR3 bases are TGTGCCAGCAGCTGGGACTTATCCTACGAGCAGTACTTC. This codes for CASSWDLSYEQYF.

The chain uses TRBV30 and TRBJ1-3; 8 bases are shared with TRBD1. Germline V gene data show CDR1 as GTSNPN and CDR2 as SVGIG (reference sequence). The length of the CDR3 is 17 residues. With V trimmed by 0 bases and J by 0 bases, 7 bases remained unmatched. CDR3 protein: CAWSVKGQESSGNTIYF. As DNA, the CDR3 is TGTGCCTGGAGTGTCAAGGGACAGGAGAGCTCTGGAAACACCATATATTTT.

J is TRBJ2-7 and V is TRBV19; D is unclear. Germline values: CDR1 LNHDA, CDR2 SQIVND (reference sequence). V gave up 8 bases and J gave up 0 bases, with 5 bases separating them. The CDR3 is 11 residues long. CDR3 amino acids: CASGSSYEQYF. The DNA of the CDR3 is TGTGCCAGTGGCTCCTCCTACGAGCAGTACTTC.

The rearrangement uses TRBV10-3 and TRBJ2-1; D is perhaps TRBD2 (5 bases). Germline V gives CDR1 ENHRY, CDR2 SYGVKD. Between the trimmed V and J ends, which lost 4 bases and 5 bases, there was a span of 9 bases. The CDR3 loop spans 13 amino acids. CDR3 loop: CAISAPSHNEQFF. CDR3 sequence (DNA): TGTGCCATCAGTGCCCCTAGCCACAATGAGCAGTTCTTC.

The chain links TRBV6-1 to TRBJ2-7; D is ambiguous. This CDR3 comprises 13 residues. Germline V gene lookup returns CDR1 MNHNS and CDR2 SASEGT. V lost 10 bases to trimming and J lost 5 bases, with 18 bases between them. CDR3 residues: CATLPHEVDEQYF. The CDR3 nucleotides read TGTGCCACCCTACCCCATGAGGTTGACGAGCAGTACTTC.

The chain links TRBV28 to TRBJ2-1, with 9 nucleotides matching TRBD1. Looked up from germline, CDR1 is MDHEN and CDR2 is SYDVKM. Unmatched junction bases numbered 4, after V lost 8 bases and J lost 5 bases. The CDR3 is made up of 13 amino acids. Here the CDR3 reads CASVGQGNNEQFF. The CDR3 DNA reads as TGTGCCAGCGTAGGACAGGGGAACAATGAGCAGTTCTTC.